The present entry profiles one T cell receptor (beta chain) with its context. These data originate in a study of blood T cell repertoires in COVID-19. Study-level information: In each case, the material was cDNA or gDNA derived from T cells, B-cell-depleted T cells, or PBMCs.

The assay was immunoSEQ multiplex PCR, and TCRdb's table has in-frame clones only and misses some. The sample includes under 300,000 clones, 89% of them seen just once. The CDR3 spans 16 residues. Germline values: CDR1 SGHRS, CDR2 YFSETQ. The J segment lost 0 bases and the V segment lost 4 bases, leaving 9 bases of the junction unmatched. The specimen was PBMCs or T cells enriched from blood (not recorded which). The receptor's source is a woman aged 40 to 49 who had recovered from COVID-19. This chain uses TRBV5-1 with TRBJ1-1; 7 bases are shared with TRBD1. CDR3 bases: TGCGCCAGCAGCCCGGAATGGGGACAGCTGAACACTGAAGCTTTCTTT. The encoded protein is CASSPEWGQLNTEAFF.